This T cell receptor (beta chain) is drawn from a study of T cell changes during pregnancy in multiple sclerosis. Data came from immunoSEQ multiplex PCR; TCRdb stores just in-frame clones and leaves some out. This sample has tens of thousands of clones, with roughly 90% found just once. Germline CDR1 MNHEY, CDR2 SMNVEV (reference sequence). CDR3 length: 14 amino acids. V shed 6 bases, J shed 5 bases, and the junction held 10 bases outside the gene matches. This chain joins TRBV27 and TRBJ2-7, with 7 bases that match TRBD2. The sequencing here drew on CD4+ T cells from peripheral blood mononuclear cells, taken in the second trimester of pregnancy. The sequence derives from a female donor with multiple sclerosis, enrolled in a pregnancy study. CDR3 sequence reads: CASSPLGTNHEQYF. DNA for the CDR3: TGTGCCAGCAGCCCATTGGGGACTAATCACGAGCAGTACTTC.